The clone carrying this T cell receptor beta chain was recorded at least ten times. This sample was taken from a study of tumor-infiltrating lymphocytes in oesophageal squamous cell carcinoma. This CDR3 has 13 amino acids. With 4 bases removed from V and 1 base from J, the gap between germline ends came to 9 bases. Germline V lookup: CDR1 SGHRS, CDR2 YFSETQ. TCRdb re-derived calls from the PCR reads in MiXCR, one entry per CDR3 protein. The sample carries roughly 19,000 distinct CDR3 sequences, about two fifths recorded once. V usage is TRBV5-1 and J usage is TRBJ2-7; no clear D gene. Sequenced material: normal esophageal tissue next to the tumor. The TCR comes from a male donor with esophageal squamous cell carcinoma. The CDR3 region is CASSPDGSYEQYF. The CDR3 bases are TGCGCCAGCAGCCCGGACGGTTCCTACGAGCAGTACTTC. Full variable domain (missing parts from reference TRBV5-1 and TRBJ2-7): KAGVTQTPRYLIKTRGQQVTLSCSPISGHRSVSWYQQTPGQGLQFLFEYFSETQRNKGNFPGRFSGRQFSNSRSEMNVSTLELGDSALYLCASSPDGSYEQYFGPGTRLTVT.